The clone carrying this TCR beta chain showed up just a few times. As yet, its antigen is unknown. The TCR beta CDR3 regions underwent amplification using RNA transcripts as the source. The HTBI primer set served for first-round RT-PCR of the TCR CDR3. TCRdb re-analysed the multiplex PCR reads in MiXCR, keeping a single row per CDR3 protein. The sample yields 300,000 to 350,000 distinct CDR3 sequences, roughly 20% seen once. Lactation, pregnancy, other autoimmune disease or uncontrolled infection led to exclusion of patients. The ends lost 2 bases at V and 4 bases at J; junction bases unmatched: 4. CDR3 length: 14 amino acids. The germline CDR1 and CDR2 sequences are DFQATT and SNEGSKA (reference sequence). The data were obtained in a study of T cells in Graves' hyperthyroidism and ophthalmopathy. Whole-study results and caveats: A model using 13 V-J features told ophthalmopathy apart from stable hyperthyroidism.

Sequencing was performed on blood. The chain is built from TRBV20-1 and TRBJ2-7; TRBD2 matches at 11 bases. This sequence was found in a woman in her fifties or sixties with Graves' hyperthyroidism. This CDR3 is CSARTSGSFYEQYF. CDR3 DNA: TGCAGTGCTAGAACTAGCGGGAGTTTTTACGAGCAGTACTTC.